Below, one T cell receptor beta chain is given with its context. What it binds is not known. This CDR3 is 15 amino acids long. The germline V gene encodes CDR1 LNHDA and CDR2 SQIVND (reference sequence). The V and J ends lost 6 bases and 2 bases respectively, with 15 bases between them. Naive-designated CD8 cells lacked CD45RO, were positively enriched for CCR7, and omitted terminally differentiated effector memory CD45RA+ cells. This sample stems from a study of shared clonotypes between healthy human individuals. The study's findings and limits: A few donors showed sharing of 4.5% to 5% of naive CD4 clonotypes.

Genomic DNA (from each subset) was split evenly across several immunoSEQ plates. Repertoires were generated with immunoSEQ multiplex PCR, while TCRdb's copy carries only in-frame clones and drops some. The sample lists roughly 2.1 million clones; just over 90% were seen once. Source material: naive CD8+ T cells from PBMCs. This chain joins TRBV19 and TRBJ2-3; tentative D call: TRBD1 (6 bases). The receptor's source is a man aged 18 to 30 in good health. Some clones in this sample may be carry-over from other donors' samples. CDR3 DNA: TGTGCCAGTAGCTCGTGGGGACAAGTCACAGATACGCAGTATTTT. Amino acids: CASSSWGQVTDTQYF.